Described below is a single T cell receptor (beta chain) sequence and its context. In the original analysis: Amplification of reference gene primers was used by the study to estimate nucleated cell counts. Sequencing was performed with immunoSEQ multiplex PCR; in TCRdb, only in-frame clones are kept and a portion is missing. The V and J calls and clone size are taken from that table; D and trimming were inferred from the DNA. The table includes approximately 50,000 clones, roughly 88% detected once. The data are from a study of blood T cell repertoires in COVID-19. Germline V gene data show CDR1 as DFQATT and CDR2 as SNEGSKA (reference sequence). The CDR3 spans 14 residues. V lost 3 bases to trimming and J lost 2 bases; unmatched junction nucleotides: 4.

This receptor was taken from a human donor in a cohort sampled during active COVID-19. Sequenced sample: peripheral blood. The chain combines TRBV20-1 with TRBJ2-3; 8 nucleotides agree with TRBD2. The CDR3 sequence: CSASSGDVTDTQYF. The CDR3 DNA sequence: TGCAGTGCTAGTAGCGGGGATGTCACAGATACGCAGTATTTT.